The rows below give T cell receptor beta chains drawn from one sample of a study of regulatory T cells in long-lasting Graves disease. Each CDR3 protein gets one entry after TCRdb re-called the multiplex PCR reads with MiXCR. The sample lists fewer than 650,000 distinct CDR3 sequences, approximately 16% seen once, with around 11% in the top ten. The data also belong to a second study, concerning T cells in Graves' hyperthyroidism and ophthalmopathy.

The material was peripheral blood mononuclear cells (PBMCs), obtained at new diagnosis, from a patient treated with antithyroid drugs. These receptors all come from a man aged 18 to 29 with Graves disease. The CDR3 runs from the conserved cysteine through the conserved F or W. D genes are given only for firm matches. Expanded clones are given a class, and other clones once, few, many or no size at all.

J | D | V | size | CDR3 | DNA
TRBJ2-4 | NA | TRBV5-1 | NA | CASRQELADPQYF | TGCGCCAGCAGACAGGAGCTGGCGGACCCTCAGTACTTC
TRBJ2-2 | TRBD1 | TRBV2 | NA | CASTRQGAAGELFF | TGTGCCAGCACCAGACAGGGGGCGGCCGGGGAGCTGTTTTTT
TRBJ1-4 | NA | TRBV5-1 | NA | CASSLRGPSRDEKLFF | TGCGCCAGCAGCTTGCGGGGTCCAAGTAGGGATGAAAAACTGTTTTTT
TRBJ1-2 | TRBD1 | TRBV6-1 | few | CASSPGTAAYGYTF | TGTGCCAGCAGTCCCGGGACAGCTGCCTATGGCTACACCTTC
TRBJ2-2 | NA | TRBV20-1 | many | CSASPATNTGELFF | TGCAGTGCTAGTCCGGCAACGAACACCGGGGAGCTGTTTTTT
TRBJ2-2 | NA | TRBV18 | NA | CASSPIDSSTGELFF | TGTGCCAGCTCACCAATAGACAGCTCCACCGGGGAGCTGTTTTTT
TRBJ1-1 | NA | TRBV28 | few | CASSTSSISLGEAFF | TGTGCCAGCAGTACCTCCTCTATTAGCCTTGGTGAAGCTTTCTTT
TRBJ2-7 | NA | TRBV6-1 | many | CASSPPGKDEQYF | TGTGCCAGCAGTCCTCCAGGGAAGGACGAGCAGTACTTC
TRBJ2-6 | TRBD1 | TRBV27 | NA | CASSLKGQGGSGANVLTF | TGTGCCAGCAGTTTAAAGGGACAGGGTGGCTCTGGGGCCAACGTCCTGACTTTC
TRBJ2-7 | TRBD1 | TRBV2 | many | CASSLERGQNEQYF | TGTGCCAGCAGTTTGGAAAGGGGGCAAAACGAGCAGTACTTC
TRBJ1-5 | NA | TRBV12-3/TRBV12-4 | many | CASSSRGQPQHF | TGTGCCAGCAGTTCGAGGGGTCAGCCCCAGCATTTT
TRBJ1-2 | NA | TRBV30 | many | CAWGRDNYGYTF | TGTGCCTGGGGCCGGGACAATTATGGCTACACCTTC
TRBJ2-7 | TRBD2 | TRBV12-3/TRBV12-4 | NA | CASSPPGAGGVGEQYF | TGTGCCAGCAGCCCCCCAGGAGCGGGAGGAGTGGGCGAGCAGTACTTC
TRBJ2-7 | NA | TRBV12-3/TRBV12-4 | NA | CASSGLTAYEQYF | TGTGCCAGCAGTGGCCTAACCGCCTACGAGCAGTACTTC
TRBJ2-1 | TRBD2 | TRBV18 | NA | CASSPSGTSGNEQFF | TGTGCCAGCTCACCATCCGGGACTAGTGGCAATGAGCAGTTCTTC
TRBJ2-3 | TRBD2 | TRBV7-8 | NA | CASSWRENTDTQYF | TGTGCCAGCAGTTGGCGGGAGAACACAGATACGCAGTATTTT
TRBJ2-7 | NA | TRBV7-8 | NA | CASSPPTGPSSYEQYF | TGTGCCAGCAGCCCCCCGACAGGCCCCAGCTCCTACGAGCAGTACTTC
TRBJ2-3 | NA | TRBV12-3/TRBV12-4 | many | CASSIGPRQDTQYF | TGTGCCAGCAGTATCGGTCCCCGGCAGGATACGCAGTATTTT
TRBJ2-1 | TRBD2 | TRBV27 | NA | CASSPLAQSYNEQFF | TGTGCCAGCAGTCCACTAGCGCAGTCCTACAATGAGCAGTTCTTC
TRBJ1-3 | NA | TRBV5-1 | few | CASSLTGILSGNTIYF | TGCGCCAGCAGCTTGACAGGCATCCTCTCTGGAAACACCATATATTTT
TRBJ2-1 | TRBD2 | TRBV20-1 | NA | CSATYLAGGSYNEQFF | TGCAGTGCTACATACCTAGCGGGAGGATCCTACAATGAGCAGTTCTTC
TRBJ1-6 | NA | TRBV9 | NA | CASSSGGHGNNSPLHF | TGTGCCAGCAGCTCCGGGGGACACGGGAATAATTCACCCCTCCACTTT
TRBJ2-7 | NA | TRBV29-1 | NA | CSVAGTPYEQYF | TGCAGCGTTGCCGGGACACCCTACGAGCAGTACTTC
TRBJ1-4 | TRBD1 | TRBV10-2 | NA | CATERTGDEKLFF | TGCGCCACTGAGAGGACAGGGGACGAAAAACTGTTTTTT
TRBJ1-1 | NA | TRBV5-1 | few | CASSLGTRNTEAFF | TGCGCCAGCAGCTTGGGGACGAGAAACACTGAAGCTTTCTTT
TRBJ1-5 | NA | TRBV11-2 | few | CASSTQRGVTQHF | TGTGCCAGCAGCACCCAAAGGGGCGTTACGCAGCATTTT
TRBJ2-7 | NA | TRBV19 | few | CATHPGSFYEQYF | TGTGCCACCCATCCCGGGAGTTTCTACGAGCAGTACTTC
TRBJ2-3 | TRBD2 | TRBV30 | many | CAWKTSGSDTQYF | TGTGCCTGGAAAACTAGCGGGAGCGATACGCAGTATTTT
TRBJ1-2 | NA | TRBV28 | many | CASSFGPAVGYTF | TGTGCCAGCAGTTTTGGGCCTGCCGTAGGCTACACCTTC
TRBJ2-1 | TRBD2 | TRBV12-3/TRBV12-4 | many | CASSWAGWASGRAPAISEQFF | TGTGCCAGCAGTTGGGCCGGCTGGGCTAGCGGGAGGGCCCCGGCAATTTCGGAGCAGTTCTTC
TRBJ2-2 | NA | TRBV7-8 | many | CASSLGSRGGGELFF | TGTGCCAGCAGCTTAGGAAGCAGGGGTGGCGGGGAGCTGTTTTTT
TRBJ2-3 | TRBD2 | TRBV12-3/TRBV12-4 | many | CASRRRGGLLAESTDTQYF | TGTGCCAGCCGGCGGCGCGGGGGGTTACTAGCGGAGAGCACAGATACGCAGTATTTT
TRBJ1-1 | TRBD1 | TRBV27 | many | CASSFGQGATEAFF | TGTGCCAGCAGTTTCGGACAGGGAGCAACTGAAGCTTTCTTT
TRBJ1-1 | NA | TRBV3-1 | NA | CASSHREINTEAFF | TGTGCCAGCAGCCACAGGGAGATTAACACTGAAGCTTTCTTT
TRBJ2-2 | NA | TRBV7-3 | many | CASSFGDFTGELFF | TGTGCCAGCAGCTTTGGAGACTTCACCGGGGAGCTGTTTTTT
TRBJ2-5 | TRBD2 | TRBV20-1 | many | CSARDLLAVQETQYF | TGCAGTGCTAGAGATCTGCTAGCGGTCCAAGAGACCCAGTACTTC
TRBJ1-1 | NA | TRBV6-1 | many | CASSKTWAEAFF | TGTGCCAGCAGTAAGACCTGGGCTGAAGCTTTCTTT
TRBJ2-1 | TRBD1 | TRBV15 | NA | CATSSRRQGLGYNEQFF | TGTGCCACCAGCTCACGCAGACAGGGGTTGGGTTACAATGAGCAGTTCTTC
TRBJ2-5 | NA | TRBV20-1 | many | CSARVPLPETQYF | TGCAGTGCTAGGGTCCCGCTGCCAGAGACCCAGTACTTC
TRBJ2-1 | NA | TRBV5-6 | many | CASSLDSLEQFF | TGTGCCAGCAGCCTTGACTCCTTGGAGCAGTTCTTC
TRBJ1-5 | TRBD1 | TRBV12-3/TRBV12-4 | many | CASSFTGAGGQPQHF | TGTGCCAGCAGTTTCACAGGGGCAGGAGGTCAGCCCCAGCATTTT
TRBJ2-7 | NA | TRBV20-1 | many | CSALEGGDVLEQYF | TGCAGTGCCCTTGAGGGGGGAGATGTATTAGAGCAGTACTTC
TRBJ2-3 | NA | TRBV29-1 | many | CSVEQGGTDTQYF | TGCAGCGTTGAGCAGGGTGGGACAGATACGCAGTATTTT
TRBJ2-7 | NA | TRBV28 | many | CASSPPAPGSYEQYF | TGTGCCAGCAGCCCCCCGGCCCCGGGCTCCTACGAGCAGTACTTC
TRBJ1-2 | TRBD1 | TRBV20-1 | NA | CSAPLGQKNYGYTF | TGCAGTGCACCGCTGGGACAGAAGAACTATGGCTACACCTTC
TRBJ1-2 | TRBD1 | TRBV19 | NA | CASSAVDREGYGYTF | TGTGCCAGTAGTGCCGTTGACAGGGAGGGATATGGCTACACCTTC
TRBJ2-1 | TRBD2 | TRBV11-2 | many | CASSLWLAENEQFF | TGTGCCAGCAGCTTGTGGCTAGCGGAGAATGAGCAGTTCTTC
TRBJ2-1 | TRBD2 | TRBV18 | few | CASSPGLAAETQFF | TGTGCCAGCTCACCGGGACTAGCTGCAGAGACCCAGTTCTTC
TRBJ2-1 | TRBD1 | TRBV9 | many | CASSVGTGSSEQFF | TGTGCCAGCAGCGTCGGGACAGGGTCCAGTGAGCAGTTCTTC
TRBJ2-7 | TRBD1 | TRBV11-2 | many | CASRRDSSYEQYF | TGTGCCAGCAGACGGGACAGCTCCTACGAGCAGTACTTC
TRBJ2-2 | NA | TRBV12-5 | many | CASGSGDTGELFF | TGTGCTAGTGGTTCGGGAGACACCGGGGAGCTGTTTTTT
TRBJ2-7 | NA | TRBV28 | NA | CASSEGGGRTVKQYF | TGTGCCAGCAGCGAGGGGGGGGGAAGGACCGTGAAGCAGTACTTC
TRBJ1-6 | TRBD1 | TRBV11-1 | few | CASSPTGTGGSPLHF | TGTGCCAGCAGCCCGACCGGGACAGGGGGGTCACCCCTCCACTTT
TRBJ2-1 | TRBD2 | TRBV30 | few | CAWSVPLFLLAGVGNEQFF | TGTGCCTGGAGTGTACCCCTTTTCCTCCTAGCGGGAGTTGGCAATGAGCAGTTCTTC
TRBJ2-7 | NA | TRBV29-1 | NA | CSVEGHPSVGSSYEQYF | TGCAGCGTTGAAGGGCACCCCTCGGTGGGGAGCTCCTACGAGCAGTACTTC
TRBJ2-2 | NA | TRBV24-1 | NA | CATSDFGGATGELFF | TGTGCCACCAGTGATTTTGGGGGGGCCACCGGGGAGCTGTTTTTT
TRBJ1-1 | TRBD1 | TRBV18 | many | CASLGQGGTEAFF | TGTGCCAGCTTGGGACAGGGCGGGACTGAAGCTTTCTTT
TRBJ1-6 | NA | TRBV5-1 | NA | CASSPSGSTYNSPLHF | TGCGCCAGCAGTCCGTCCGGGAGCACCTATAATTCACCCCTCCACTTT
TRBJ1-1 | TRBD1 | TRBV27 | few | CASSFVRGHTEAFF | TGTGCCAGCAGTTTTGTCAGGGGGCACACTGAAGCTTTCTTT
TRBJ2-7 | NA | TRBV30 | many | CAWNRGAYEQYF | TGTGCCTGGAATAGGGGCGCCTACGAGCAGTACTTC